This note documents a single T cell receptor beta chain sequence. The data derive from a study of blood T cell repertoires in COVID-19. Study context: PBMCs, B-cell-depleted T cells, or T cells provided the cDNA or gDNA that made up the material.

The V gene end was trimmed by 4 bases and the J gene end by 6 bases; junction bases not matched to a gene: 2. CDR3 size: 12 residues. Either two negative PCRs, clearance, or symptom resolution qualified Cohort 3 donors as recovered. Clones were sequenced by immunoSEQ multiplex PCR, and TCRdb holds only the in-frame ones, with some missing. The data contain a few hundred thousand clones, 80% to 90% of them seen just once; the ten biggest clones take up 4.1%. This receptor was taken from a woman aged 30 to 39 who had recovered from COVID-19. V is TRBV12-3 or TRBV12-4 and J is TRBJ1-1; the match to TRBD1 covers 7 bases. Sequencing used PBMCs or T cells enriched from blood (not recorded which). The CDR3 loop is CASSSGGPEAFF. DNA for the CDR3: TGTGCCAGCAGTTCAGGGGGGCCTGAAGCTTTCTTT.